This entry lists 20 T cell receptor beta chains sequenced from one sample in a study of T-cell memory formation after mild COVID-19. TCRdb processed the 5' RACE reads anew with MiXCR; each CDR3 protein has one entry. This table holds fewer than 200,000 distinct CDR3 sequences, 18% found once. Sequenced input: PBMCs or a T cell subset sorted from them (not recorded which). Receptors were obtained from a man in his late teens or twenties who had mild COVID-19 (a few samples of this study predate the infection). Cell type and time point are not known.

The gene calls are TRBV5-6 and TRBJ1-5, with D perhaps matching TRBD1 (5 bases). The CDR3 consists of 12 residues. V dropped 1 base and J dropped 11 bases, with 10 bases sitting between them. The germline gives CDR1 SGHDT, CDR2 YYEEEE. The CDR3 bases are TGTGCCAGCAGCTTGTTCCAGGGTGCCCAGCATTTT. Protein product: CASSLFQGAQHF.

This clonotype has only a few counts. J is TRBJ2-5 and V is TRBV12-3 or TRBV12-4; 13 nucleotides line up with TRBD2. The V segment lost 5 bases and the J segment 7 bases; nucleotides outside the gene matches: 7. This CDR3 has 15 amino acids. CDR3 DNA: TGTGCCAGCAGTCCCGGACTAGCGGGGGTGGGGACCCAGTACTTC. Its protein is CASSPGLAGVGTQYF.

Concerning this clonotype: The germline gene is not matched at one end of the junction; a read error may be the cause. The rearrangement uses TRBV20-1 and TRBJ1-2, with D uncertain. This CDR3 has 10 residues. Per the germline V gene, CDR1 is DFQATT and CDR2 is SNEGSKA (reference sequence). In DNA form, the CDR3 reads TGCAGTGTCGGCAGGTATGGCCACACCTTC. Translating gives CSVGRYGHTF.

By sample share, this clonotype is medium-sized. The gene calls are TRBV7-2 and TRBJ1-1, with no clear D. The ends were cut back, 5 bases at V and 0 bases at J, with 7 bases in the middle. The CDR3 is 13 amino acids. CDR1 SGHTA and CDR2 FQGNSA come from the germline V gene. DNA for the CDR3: TGTGCCAGCAGCCTAGTAGTGAACACTGAAGCTTTCTTT. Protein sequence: CASSLVVNTEAFF.

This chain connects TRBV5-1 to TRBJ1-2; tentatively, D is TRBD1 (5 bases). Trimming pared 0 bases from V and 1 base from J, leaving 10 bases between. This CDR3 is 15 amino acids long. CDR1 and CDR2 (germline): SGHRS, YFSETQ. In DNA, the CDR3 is TGCGCCAGCAGCTTGGCGGCAGGGAGTAACTATGGCTACACCTTC. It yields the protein CASSLAAGSNYGYTF.

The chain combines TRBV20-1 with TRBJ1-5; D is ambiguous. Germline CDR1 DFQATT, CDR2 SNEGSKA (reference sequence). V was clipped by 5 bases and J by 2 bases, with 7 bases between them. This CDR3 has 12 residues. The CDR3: CSADGGNQPQHF. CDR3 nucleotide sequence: TGCAGTGCTGATGGAGGCAATCAGCCCCAGCATTTT.

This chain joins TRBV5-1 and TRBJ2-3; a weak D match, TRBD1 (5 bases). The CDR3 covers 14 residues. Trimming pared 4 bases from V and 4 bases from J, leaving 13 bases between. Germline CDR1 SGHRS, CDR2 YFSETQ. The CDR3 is CASSPRQGPDTQYF. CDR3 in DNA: TGCGCCAGCAGCCCTCGGCAGGGCCCAGATACGCAGTATTTT.

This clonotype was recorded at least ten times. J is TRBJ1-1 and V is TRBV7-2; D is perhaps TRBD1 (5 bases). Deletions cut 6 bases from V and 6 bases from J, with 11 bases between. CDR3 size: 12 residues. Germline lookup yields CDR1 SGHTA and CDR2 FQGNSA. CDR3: CASSLLGAEAFF. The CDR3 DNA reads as TGTGCCAGCAGTCTTCTGGGGGCTGAAGCTTTCTTT.

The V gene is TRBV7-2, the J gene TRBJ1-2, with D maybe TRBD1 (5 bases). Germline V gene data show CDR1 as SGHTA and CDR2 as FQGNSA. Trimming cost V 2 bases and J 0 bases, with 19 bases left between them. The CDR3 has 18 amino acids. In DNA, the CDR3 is TGTGCCAGCAGCTTATTGCACAGGATGATAAAGACTAACTATGGCTACACCTTC. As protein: CASSLLHRMIKTNYGYTF.

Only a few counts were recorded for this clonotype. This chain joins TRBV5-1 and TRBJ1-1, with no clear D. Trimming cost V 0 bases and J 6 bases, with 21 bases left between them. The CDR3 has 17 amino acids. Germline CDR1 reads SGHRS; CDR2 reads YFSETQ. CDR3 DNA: TGCGCCAGCAGCTTGGAGGGCATAAGGATGAACGGCGCTGAAGCTTTCTTT. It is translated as CASSLEGIRMNGAEAFF.

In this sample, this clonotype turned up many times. This chain's CDR3 is CASSLEGLQETQYF. CDR3 DNA: TGTGCCAGCAGCTTGGAAGGTCTGCAGGAGACCCAGTACTTC. The rearrangement links TRBV5-5 to TRBJ2-5; no clear D gene. Germline V gene data show CDR1 as SGHKS and CDR2 as YYEKEE (reference sequence). The CDR3 has 14 residues. V lost 0 bases and J lost 5, with 11 bases in between.

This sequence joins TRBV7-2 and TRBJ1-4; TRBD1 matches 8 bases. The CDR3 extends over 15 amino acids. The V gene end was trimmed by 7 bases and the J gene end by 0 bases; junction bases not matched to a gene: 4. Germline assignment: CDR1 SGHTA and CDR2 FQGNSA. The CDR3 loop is CASNGQGATNEKLFF. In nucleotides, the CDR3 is TGTGCCAGCAACGGACAGGGAGCAACTAATGAAAAACTGTTTTTT.

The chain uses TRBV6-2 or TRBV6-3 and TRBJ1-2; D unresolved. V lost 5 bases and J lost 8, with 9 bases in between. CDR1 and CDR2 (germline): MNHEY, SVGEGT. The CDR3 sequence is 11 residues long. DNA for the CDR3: TGTGCCAGCAGTCATACGGCGGGCTACACCTTC. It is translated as CASSHTAGYTF.

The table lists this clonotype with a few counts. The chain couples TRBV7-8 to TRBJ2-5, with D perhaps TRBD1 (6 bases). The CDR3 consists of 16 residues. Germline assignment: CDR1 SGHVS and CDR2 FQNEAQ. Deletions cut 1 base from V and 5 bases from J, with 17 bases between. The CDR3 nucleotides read TGTGCCAGCAGCTTAGTGGGGGCTGGAACAGGGGAGACCCAGTACTTC. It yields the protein CASSLVGAGTGETQYF.

CDR3 in DNA: TGTGCCAGCAGTCAGACAGGGGAGAATGAAAAACTGTTTTTT. Amino acid sequence: CASSQTGENEKLFF. The rearrangement links TRBV12-3 or TRBV12-4 to TRBJ1-4; TRBD1 aligns across 8 bases. The CDR3 has 14 residues. Unmatched junction bases numbered 4, after V lost 5 bases and J lost 5 bases.

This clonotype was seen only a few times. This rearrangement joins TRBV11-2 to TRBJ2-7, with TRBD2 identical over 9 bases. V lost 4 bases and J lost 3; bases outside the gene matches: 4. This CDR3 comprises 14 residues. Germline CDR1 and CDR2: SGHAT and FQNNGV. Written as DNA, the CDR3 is TGTGCCAGCAGCTCGACTAGCGGTAACTACGAGCAGTACGTC. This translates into CASSSTSGNYEQYV.

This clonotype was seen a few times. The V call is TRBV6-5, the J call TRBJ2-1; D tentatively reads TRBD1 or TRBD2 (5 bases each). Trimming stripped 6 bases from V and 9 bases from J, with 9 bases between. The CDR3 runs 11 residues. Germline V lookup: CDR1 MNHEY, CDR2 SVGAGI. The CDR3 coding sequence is TGTGCCAGCAGCCGGGACGTTGAGCAGTTCTTC. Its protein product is CASSRDVEQFF.

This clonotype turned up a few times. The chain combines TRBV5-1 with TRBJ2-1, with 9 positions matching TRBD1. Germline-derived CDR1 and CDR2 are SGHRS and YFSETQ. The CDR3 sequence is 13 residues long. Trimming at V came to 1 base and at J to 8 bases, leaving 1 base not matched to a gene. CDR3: CASSLRTGDEQFF. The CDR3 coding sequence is TGCGCCAGCAGCTTGAGGACAGGGGATGAGCAGTTCTTC.

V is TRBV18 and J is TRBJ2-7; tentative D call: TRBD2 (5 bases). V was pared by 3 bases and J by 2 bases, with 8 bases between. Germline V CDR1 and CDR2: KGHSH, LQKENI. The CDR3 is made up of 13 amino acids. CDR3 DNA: TGTGCCAGCTCACCTACAGCGGCCTACGAGCAGTACGTC. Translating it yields CASSPTAAYEQYV.

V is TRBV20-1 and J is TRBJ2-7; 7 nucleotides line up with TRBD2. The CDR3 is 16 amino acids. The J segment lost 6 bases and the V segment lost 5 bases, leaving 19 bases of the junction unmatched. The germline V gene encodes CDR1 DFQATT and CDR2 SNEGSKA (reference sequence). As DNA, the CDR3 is TGCAGTGCTCCCCTTTCATCCGGGGGGACCTTCGGCGAGCAGTACTTC. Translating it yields CSAPLSSGGTFGEQYF.